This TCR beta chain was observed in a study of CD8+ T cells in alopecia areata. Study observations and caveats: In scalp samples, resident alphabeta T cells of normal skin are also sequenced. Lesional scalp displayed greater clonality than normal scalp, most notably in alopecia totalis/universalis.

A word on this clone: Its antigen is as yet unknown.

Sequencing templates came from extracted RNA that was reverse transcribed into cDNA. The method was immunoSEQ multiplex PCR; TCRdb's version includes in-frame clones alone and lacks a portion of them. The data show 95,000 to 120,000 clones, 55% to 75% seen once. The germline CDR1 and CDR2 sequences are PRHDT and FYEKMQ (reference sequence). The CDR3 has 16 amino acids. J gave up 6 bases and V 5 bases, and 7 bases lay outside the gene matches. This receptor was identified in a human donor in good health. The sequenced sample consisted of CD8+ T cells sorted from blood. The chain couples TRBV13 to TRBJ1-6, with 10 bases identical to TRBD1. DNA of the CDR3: TGTGCCAGCAGCCCGTCGGGGGACAGGGGTAATTCACCCCTCCACTTT. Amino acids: CASSPSGDRGNSPLHF.